Each of the 5 T cell receptor beta chains below was sequenced from the same sample in a study of shared clonotypes between healthy human individuals. The naive CD8 population came from CD45RO-negative cells selected for CCR7, without terminally differentiated effector memory CD45RA+ cells. Some clones are missing from TCRdb's copy, which holds only in-frame ones; the method was immunoSEQ multiplex PCR. The sample holds 1.5 million to 2.5 million clones, around 96% seen once. Material: naive CD8+ T cells sorted from blood. These receptors all come from a young man in good health.

The chain is built from TRBV15 and TRBJ2-7; the D gene is possibly TRBD1 (6 bases). Trimming pared 0 bases from V and 1 base from J, leaving 10 bases between. CDR1 and CDR2 (germline): LNHNV, YYDKDF (reference sequence). This CDR3 region has 15 residues. CDR3 protein: CATSRERTVSYEQYF. As DNA, the CDR3 is TGTGCCACCAGCAGAGAGAGGACAGTGTCCTACGAGCAGTACTTC.

This rearrangement joins TRBV27 to TRBJ2-1; the D is unclear. The germline CDR1 and CDR2 sequences are MNHEY and SMNVEV (reference sequence). This CDR3 spans 12 amino acids. Trimming removed 5 bases from V and 7 bases from J, with 9 bases in between. The CDR3 nucleotides read TGTGCCAGCAGTATATTTGGGAATGAGCAGTTCTTC. Translated, it gives CASSIFGNEQFF.

V is TRBV27 and J is TRBJ2-7, with 10 bases identical to TRBD2. The CDR3 is 16 residues long. V dropped 5 bases and J dropped 4; count of bases not matched to a gene: 11. Germline V gene sequence: CDR1 MNHEY, CDR2 SMNVEV (reference sequence). This CDR3 reads CASSASGGQTTYEQYF. CDR3 sequence (DNA): TGTGCCAGCAGTGCTAGCGGGGGCCAGACAACGTACGAGCAGTACTTC.

This clone was observed once. This chain connects TRBV5-1 to TRBJ2-7; D uncertain. This CDR3 region has 14 residues. V was trimmed by 3 bases and J by 1 base, leaving 11 bases between them. Germline V gene sequence: CDR1 SGHRS, CDR2 YFSETQ. CDR3: CASSSTSTSYEQYF. CDR3 DNA sequence: TGCGCCAGCAGCTCGACATCGACGTCCTACGAGCAGTACTTC. The full variable domain, in which reference TRBV5-1 and TRBJ2-7 provide the parts outside the CDR3, is KAGVTQTPRYLIKTRGQQVTLSCSPISGHRSVSWYQQTPGQGLQFLFEYFSETQRNKGNFPGRFSGRQFSNSRSEMNVSTLELGDSALYLCASSSTSTSYEQYFGPGTRLTVT.

The chain has TRBV4-1 and TRBJ2-3, with 7 bases lining up with TRBD1. V trimming: 1 base; J trimming: 1 base; junction bases outside the gene matches: 8. CDR1 and CDR2 from the germline V gene are MGHRA and YSYEKL. The CDR3 is 17 amino acids. CDR3 nucleotides: TGCGCCAGCAGCCAAGGCGATTGGGACAGTGGCACAGATACGCAGTATTTT. As protein: CASSQGDWDSGTDTQYF.